The 32 T cell receptor beta chains below all came from one sample that was sequenced in a study of blood T cell repertoires in COVID-19. Assay: immunoSEQ multiplex PCR; the TCRdb copy retains only in-frame clones and omits some. The sample shows 200,000 or so clones, under 85% of them seen only once. The specimen sequenced was peripheral blood. These TCRs come from a man aged 60 to 69 with active or convalescent COVID-19.

This chain connects TRBV7-8 to TRBJ2-2, with 7 bases lining up with TRBD1. Per the germline V gene, CDR1 is SGHVS and CDR2 is FQNEAQ. The CDR3 sequence is 14 residues long. V was clipped by 6 bases and J by 4 bases; unmatched bases: 5. The CDR3 region is CASSRQGLTGELFF. The CDR3 region has the DNA TGTGCCAGCAGTCGACAGGGCCTCACCGGGGAGCTGTTTTTT.

The chain employs TRBV19 and TRBJ1-4; no clear D gene. Trimming stripped 3 bases from V and 8 bases from J, with 13 bases between. This CDR3 has 14 residues. Germline V gives CDR1 LNHDA, CDR2 SQIVND (reference sequence). The CDR3 DNA sequence: TGTGCCAGTAGTATTCGCTGGAGAGGGGAAAAACTGTTTTTT. As protein: CASSIRWRGEKLFF.

This chain joins TRBV7-2 and TRBJ2-7, with 11 bases lining up with TRBD1. The CDR3 extends over 14 amino acids. V lost 5 bases to trimming and J lost 9 bases; unmatched junction nucleotides: 9. CDR1 SGHTA and CDR2 FQGNSA come from the germline V gene. CDR3 protein: CASSPGQGASVQYF. Written as DNA, the CDR3 is TGTGCCAGCAGCCCAGGACAGGGGGCGAGTGTGCAGTACTTC.

The chain employs TRBV12-3 or TRBV12-4 and TRBJ2-7; TRBD1 matches 10 bases. The CDR3 loop spans 13 amino acids. V dropped 6 bases and J dropped 6; count of bases not matched to a gene: 5. The DNA for the CDR3 is TGTGCCAGCAGCCCGGGACAGGGGCTCGAGCAGTACTTC. Amino acid sequence: CASSPGQGLEQYF.

The J gene is TRBJ1-5, the V gene TRBV6-5; 8 positions agree with TRBD1. The CDR3 length is 15 residues. Per the germline V gene, CDR1 is MNHEY and CDR2 is SVGAGI. Trimming took 5 bases from V and 3 from J; bases not matched to a gene: 6. CDR3 residues: CASSPDRADNQPQHF. For the CDR3, the DNA is TGTGCCAGCAGTCCGGACAGGGCAGACAATCAGCCCCAGCATTTT.

This chain uses TRBV11-3 with TRBJ2-5, with a tentative D call TRBD1 (6 bases). V gave up 5 bases and J gave up 5 bases, with 18 bases separating them. Germline lookup yields CDR1 SGHNT and CDR2 YENEEA. The CDR3 has 15 amino acids. CDR3 DNA: TGTGCCAGCAGCCAGGGATCGTCGAGGGGGGAGACCCAGTACTTC. As protein: CASSQGSSRGETQYF.

V is TRBV18 and J is TRBJ2-2; no reliable D call. The germline V and J ends were trimmed by 3 bases and 1 base, with 6 bases remaining between them. The CDR3 loop spans 14 amino acids. Germline V lookup: CDR1 KGHSH, CDR2 LQKENI. The CDR3 DNA reads TGTGCCAGCTCACCGAGGTTGAACACCGGGGAGCTGTTTTTT. Residues: CASSPRLNTGELFF. Looking up the rest from reference TRBV18 and TRBJ2-2 gives the full variable domain: NAGVMQNPRHLVRRRGQEARLRCSPMKGHSHVYWYRQLPEEGLKFMVYLQKENIIDESGMPKERFSAEFPKEGPSILRIQQVVRGDSAAYFCASSPRLNTGELFFGEGSRLTVL.

The chain links TRBV3-1 (or the pseudogene TRBV3-2) to TRBJ1-1; TRBD1 matches 10 bases. Trimming cost V 3 bases and J 11 bases; bases outside gene matches: 9. CDR1 is LGHDT, CDR2 YNNKEL, per germline (reference sequence). CDR3 length equals 14 residues. The CDR3 loop is CASSQTGGTMWAFF. The CDR3 DNA follows: TGTGCCAGCAGCCAGACAGGGGGCACCATGTGGGCTTTCTTT.

This clone was seen only once. The chain employs TRBV3-1 (or the pseudogene TRBV3-2) and TRBJ2-7; possibly TRBD1 for D (5 bases). V dropped 1 base and J dropped 1 base, with 11 bases sitting between them. There are 15 residues in the CDR3. Germline lookup yields CDR1 LGHDT and CDR2 YNNKEL (reference sequence). For the CDR3, the DNA is TGTGCCAGCAGCCAAGGTTTAACAGGATCCTACGAGCAGTACTTC. Translation gives CASSQGLTGSYEQYF.

The chain has TRBV4-3 and TRBJ2-3, with a tentative D call TRBD1 (5 bases). Germline CDR1 LGHNA, CDR2 YSLEER. The CDR3 is 17 residues long. Deletions cut 1 base from V and 0 bases from J, with 14 bases between. The CDR3 here is CASSQAWQGISTDTQYF. In nucleotides, the CDR3 is TGCGCCAGCAGCCAAGCCTGGCAGGGAATCAGCACAGATACGCAGTATTTT.

This chain links TRBV15 with TRBJ1-3, with 9 bases lining up with TRBD1. The CDR3 runs 14 residues. The V segment lost 6 bases and the J segment 2 bases; nucleotides outside the gene matches: 2. Per the germline V gene, CDR1 is LNHNV and CDR2 is YYDKDF (reference sequence). The CDR3 loop is CATRRDRAGNTIYF. In nucleotides, the CDR3 is TGTGCCACCAGGAGGGACAGGGCTGGAAACACCATATATTTT. The full variable domain, its missing parts supplied by reference TRBV15 and TRBJ1-3, is DAMVIQNPRYQVTQFGKPVTLSCSQTLNHNVMYWYQQKSSQAPKLLFHYYDKDFNNEADTPDNFQSRRPNTSFCFLDIRSPGLGDTAMYLCATRRDRAGNTIYFGEGSWLTVV.

The V call is TRBV25-1, the J call TRBJ2-7, with D perhaps matching TRBD2 (5 bases). V lost 1 base to trimming and J lost 4 bases, with 17 bases between them. Germline values: CDR1 MGHDK, CDR2 SYGVNS. CDR3 length equals 16 residues. For the CDR3, the DNA is TGTGCCAGCAGTGAATCCCCACGTTCGGGGTTGTACGAGCAGTACTTC. Amino acid sequence: CASSESPRSGLYEQYF.

The chain has TRBV24-1 and TRBJ1-2; unclear D gene. CDR1 KGHDR and CDR2 SFDVKD come from the germline V gene. Trimming shortened V by 2 bases and J by 2 bases, and 5 bases separated the two germline ends. The CDR3 is made up of 13 amino acids. The CDR3 DNA reads TGTGCCACCAGTGATTCCGAGAACTATGGCTACACCTTC. Translation: CATSDSENYGYTF.

The genes are TRBV7-3 and TRBJ2-3, with a tentative D call TRBD1 (5 bases). This CDR3 region has 13 residues. Looked up from germline, CDR1 is SGHTA and CDR2 is FQGTGA. Between the trimmed V and J ends, which lost 5 bases and 0 bases, there was a span of 6 bases. The CDR3: CASSPGSTDTQYF. The CDR3 coding sequence is TGTGCCAGCAGCCCAGGGAGCACAGATACGCAGTATTTT.

The rearrangement joins TRBV20-1 to TRBJ2-7; D not resolved. Trimming stripped 6 bases from V and 0 bases from J, with 6 bases between. This CDR3 has 11 residues. Germline V gene lookup returns CDR1 DFQATT and CDR2 SNEGSKA (reference sequence). CDR3 sequence reads: CSALVSYEQYF. As DNA, the CDR3 is TGCAGTGCCCTTGTCTCCTACGAGCAGTACTTC.

The chain carries TRBV24-1 and TRBJ2-3, with no clear D. This CDR3 is built from 12 residues. Trimming shortened V by 0 bases and J by 6 bases, and 3 bases separated the two germline ends. Germline loops: CDR1 KGHDR, CDR2 SFDVKD. The CDR3 DNA follows: TGTGCCACCAGTGATTTGCAGGATACGCAGTATTTT. This sequence encodes CATSDLQDTQYF.

Worth noting for this clone: Other DNA sequences in the same sample also yield this CDR3. The chain uses TRBV5-1 and TRBJ2-1; TRBD2 matches 13 bases. The CDR3 consists of 15 residues. Germline CDR1 reads SGHRS; CDR2 reads YFSETQ. V shed 4 bases, J shed 8 bases, and the junction held 6 bases outside the gene matches. CDR3 protein: CASSPGTSGTHEQFF. The CDR3 bases are TGCGCCAGCAGCCCCGGGACTAGCGGGACCCATGAGCAGTTCTTC. Looking up the rest from reference TRBV5-1 and TRBJ2-1 gives the full variable domain: KAGVTQTPRYLIKTRGQQVTLSCSPISGHRSVSWYQQTPGQGLQFLFEYFSETQRNKGNFPGRFSGRQFSNSRSEMNVSTLELGDSALYLCASSPGTSGTHEQFFGPGTRLTVL.

The chain is built from TRBV4-1 and TRBJ2-5; 14 bases agree with TRBD2. V lost 4 bases to trimming and J lost 5 bases; unmatched junction nucleotides: 6. CDR3 size: 16 residues. Germline-derived CDR1 and CDR2 are MGHRA and YSYEKL. CDR3 coding DNA: TGCGCCAGCAGCCCGGGACTAGCGGGAGCCGGGGAGACCCAGTACTTC. This encodes CASSPGLAGAGETQYF.

The chain's CDR3 is CSVVMNTEAFF. In DNA form, the CDR3 reads TGCAGCGTTGTTATGAACACTGAAGCTTTCTTT. This chain uses TRBV29-1 with TRBJ1-1; no clear D. The ends were cut back, 4 bases at V and 0 bases at J, with 3 bases in the middle. The germline CDR1 and CDR2 sequences are SQVTM and ANQGSEA. The CDR3 sequence is 11 residues long.

The chain joins TRBV3-1 (or the pseudogene TRBV3-2) to TRBJ1-1; TRBD1 aligns across 8 bases. In germline, CDR1 is LGHDT, CDR2 YNNKEL (reference sequence). The CDR3 is 16 residues long. V lost 7 bases and J lost 8; bases outside the gene matches: 18. The CDR3 sequence is CASIPNTGGGITEAFF. The CDR3 nucleotides are TGTGCCAGCATCCCAAATACAGGGGGGGGAATTACCGAAGCTTTCTTT.

This clone was observed many times. The gene calls are TRBV5-6 and TRBJ1-3; D ambiguous. The CDR3 length is 14 residues. Germline-derived CDR1 and CDR2 are SGHDT and YYEEEE. Trimming pared 0 bases from V and 0 bases from J, leaving 4 bases between. CDR3 protein: CASSLDYSGNTIYF. CDR3 coding DNA: TGTGCCAGCAGCTTGGACTACTCTGGAAACACCATATATTTT.

V is TRBV5-5 and J is TRBJ1-1, with unresolved D. Germline assignment: CDR1 SGHKS and CDR2 YYEKEE (reference sequence). The length of the CDR3 is 12 residues. V was trimmed by 0 bases and J by 7 bases, leaving 7 bases between them. CDR3 loop: CASSLAGYEAFF. CDR3 coding DNA: TGTGCCAGCAGCTTGGCCGGGTATGAAGCTTTCTTT. Looking up the rest from reference TRBV5-5 and TRBJ1-1 gives the full variable domain: DAGVTQSPTHLIKTRGQQVTLRCSPISGHKSVSWYQQVLGQGPQFIFQYYEKEERGRGNFPDRFSARQFPNYSSELNVNALLLGDSALYLCASSLAGYEAFFGQGTRLTVV.

The V call is TRBV2, the J call TRBJ2-1; TRBD2 is a possible D gene (5 bases). CDR1 SNHLY and CDR2 FYNNEI come from the germline V gene. V lost 4 bases to trimming and J lost 3 bases, with 19 bases between them. The CDR3 is made up of 17 amino acids. The CDR3 nucleotides read TGTGCCAGCAGTGGTCCTACTAGACTTATAAGCTACAATGAGCAGTTCTTC. This gives the protein CASSGPTRLISYNEQFF.

CDR3 in amino acids: CAISLPGQGYNEQFF. The CDR3 coding sequence is TGTGCCATCAGTTTACCGGGACAGGGTTACAATGAGCAGTTCTTC. The chain uses TRBV10-3 and TRBJ2-1; the match to TRBD1 covers 9 bases. The CDR3 consists of 15 residues. J lost 4 bases, V lost 5 bases, and 6 bases had no gene match. Germline V gene lookup returns CDR1 ENHRY and CDR2 SYGVKD.

J is TRBJ2-5 and V is TRBV7-7, with a tentative D call TRBD1 (6 bases). V was cut by 5 bases and J by 0 bases, with 10 bases left in between. CDR1 and CDR2 from the germline V gene are SSHAT and FNYEAQ (reference sequence). CDR3 length: 14 amino acids. As DNA, the CDR3 is TGTGCCAGCAGCAAGGGGGAGTACCAAGAGACCCAGTACTTC. Translating it yields CASSKGEYQETQYF.

This clone came up many times. This chain joins TRBV11-2 and TRBJ2-3, with 11 bases aligning to TRBD2. V lost 5 bases, J lost 5 bases, and 9 bases stayed unmatched. Germline loops: CDR1 SGHAT, CDR2 FQNNGV. This CDR3 spans 16 amino acids. CDR3 loop: CASSLSGRAGVDTQYF. For the CDR3, the DNA is TGTGCCAGCAGCCTTAGCGGGAGGGCGGGAGTAGATACGCAGTATTTT.

The chain recombines TRBV5-5 with TRBJ2-1, with 13 bases aligning to TRBD2. The CDR3 contains 17 residues. Germline CDR1 SGHKS, CDR2 YYEKEE (reference sequence). V shed 3 bases, J shed 10 bases, and the junction held 13 bases outside the gene matches. CDR3 region: CASSSDGGLAGTREQFF. In nucleotides, the CDR3 is TGTGCCAGCAGCTCCGACGGGGGACTAGCGGGAACAAGGGAGCAGTTCTTC.

J is TRBJ2-5 and V is TRBV7-9; 12 bases match TRBD2. Germline CDR1 reads SEHNR; CDR2 reads FQNEAQ (reference sequence). The CDR3 loop spans 17 amino acids. V lost 4 bases and J lost 2; bases outside the gene matches: 8. The CDR3 DNA follows: TGTGCCAGCAGCTCTGGACTAGCGGGGACCGAACAAGAGACCCAGTACTTC. Translating gives CASSSGLAGTEQETQYF.

The CDR3 protein is CASSRQGDYEQYF. In DNA form, the CDR3 reads TGTGCCAGCAGCCGACAGGGGGACTACGAGCAGTACTTC. V gene TRBV6-5 combines with J gene TRBJ2-7, with TRBD1 matching over 9 bases. The J segment lost 3 bases and the V segment lost 6 bases, leaving 3 bases of the junction unmatched. The CDR3 is 13 amino acids. From germline, CDR1 is MNHEY and CDR2 SVGAGI.

The J gene is TRBJ2-5, the V gene TRBV28; possibly TRBD1 for D (6 bases). Germline V CDR1 and CDR2: MDHEN, SYDVKM. V was cut by 3 bases and J by 2 bases, with 10 bases left in between. The CDR3 has 14 residues. The CDR3 sequence is CASSLTRGQETQYF. In DNA form, the CDR3 reads TGTGCCAGCAGTTTGACCAGGGGACAAGAGACCCAGTACTTC.

The genes are TRBV25-1 and TRBJ2-2; D is unclear. The V gene's germline CDR1 is MGHDK and CDR2 SYGVNS. Trimming took 4 bases from V and 4 from J, leaving 7 bases between them. The CDR3 contains 13 residues. Here the CDR3 reads CASSAISTGELFF. The CDR3, as DNA: TGTGCCAGCAGTGCAATTAGCACCGGGGAGCTGTTTTTT.

The V call is TRBV18, the J call TRBJ2-7, with 9 bases fitting TRBD1. From germline, CDR1 is KGHSH and CDR2 LQKENI. The CDR3 is 15 residues long. The trim removed 0 bases at V and 6 bases at J, leaving 6 bases unmatched. The CDR3 coding sequence is TGTGCCAGCTCACCACCGGGGGGACAGGGCGGCGAGCAGTACTTC. Translated, it gives CASSPPGGQGGEQYF.